What follows are 2 T cell receptor beta chains derived from one specimen sequenced in a study of CD8+ T cells in alopecia areata. Specified treatment: oral pan-JAK inhibitor, 5-10 mg twice daily. It was cDNA, reverse transcribed from extracted RNA, that served as the sequencing template. Method: immunoSEQ multiplex PCR; TCRdb's copy keeps in-frame clones and lacks some. The table lists 200,000 to 250,000 clones, roughly two fifths of them singletons, with 0.48% in the top ten. The source material was CD4+ T cells sorted from blood, sampled at approximately week 31, from a patient treated with tofacitinib. Receptors were obtained from a human donor with alopecia areata.

This chain connects TRBV23-1 to TRBJ2-5; D is ambiguous. TRBV23-1 is an ORF; its function is uncertain. The CDR3 is 15 residues long. Trimming pared 0 bases from V and 0 bases from J, leaving 8 bases between. The CDR3 loop reads CASSQSWADQETQYF. CDR3 coding DNA: TGCGCCAGCAGTCAATCGTGGGCGGACCAAGAGACCCAGTACTTC.

The rearrangement joins TRBV29-1 to TRBJ1-1; 7 bases line up with TRBD1. The J segment lost 6 bases and the V segment lost 4 bases, leaving 11 bases of the junction unmatched. This CDR3 is 14 amino acids long. Germline-derived CDR1 and CDR2 are SQVTM and ANQGSEA. In DNA form, the CDR3 reads TGCAGCGTTGGGACACCGGGACAGCTCTCTGAAGCTTTCTTT. This gives the protein CSVGTPGQLSEAFF.